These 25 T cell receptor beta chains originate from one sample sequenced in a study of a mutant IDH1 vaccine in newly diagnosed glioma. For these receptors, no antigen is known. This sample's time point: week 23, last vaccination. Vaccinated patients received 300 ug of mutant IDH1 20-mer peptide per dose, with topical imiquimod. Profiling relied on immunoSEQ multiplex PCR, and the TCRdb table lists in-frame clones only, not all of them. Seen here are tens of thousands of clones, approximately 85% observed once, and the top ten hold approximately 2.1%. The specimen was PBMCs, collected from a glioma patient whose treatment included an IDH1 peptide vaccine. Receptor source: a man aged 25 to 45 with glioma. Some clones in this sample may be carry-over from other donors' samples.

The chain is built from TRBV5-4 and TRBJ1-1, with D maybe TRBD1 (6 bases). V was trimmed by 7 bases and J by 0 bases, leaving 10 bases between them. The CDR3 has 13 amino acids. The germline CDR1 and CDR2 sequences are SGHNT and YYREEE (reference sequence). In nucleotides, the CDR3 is TGTGCCAGCGCTGACAGGTTGAACACTGAAGCTTTCTTT. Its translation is CASADRLNTEAFF.

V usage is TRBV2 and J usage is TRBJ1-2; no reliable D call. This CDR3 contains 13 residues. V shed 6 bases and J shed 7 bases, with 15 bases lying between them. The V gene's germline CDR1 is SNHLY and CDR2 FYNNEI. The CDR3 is CASSGRAVRGYTF. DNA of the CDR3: TGTGCCAGCAGCGGCCGGGCAGTCCGTGGCTACACCTTC.

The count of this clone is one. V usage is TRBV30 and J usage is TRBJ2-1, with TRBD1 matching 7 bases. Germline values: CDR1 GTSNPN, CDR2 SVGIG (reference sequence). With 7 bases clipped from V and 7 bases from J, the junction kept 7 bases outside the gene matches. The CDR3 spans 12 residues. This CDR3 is CAYRDRGNEQFF. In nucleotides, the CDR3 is TGTGCCTACCGGGACAGAGGGAATGAGCAGTTCTTC.

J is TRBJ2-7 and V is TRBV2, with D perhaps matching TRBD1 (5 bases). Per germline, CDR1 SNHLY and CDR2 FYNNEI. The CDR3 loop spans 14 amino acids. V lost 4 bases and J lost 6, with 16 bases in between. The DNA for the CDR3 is TGTGCCAGCAGTGGTAGGGGTGATTTGGGCGAGCAGTACTTC. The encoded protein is CASSGRGDLGEQYF.

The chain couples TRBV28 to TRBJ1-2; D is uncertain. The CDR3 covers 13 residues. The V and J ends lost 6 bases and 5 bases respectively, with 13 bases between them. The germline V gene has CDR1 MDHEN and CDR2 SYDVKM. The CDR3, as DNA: TGTGCCAGCAGAATCAGTTCTGGTTATGGCTACACCTTC. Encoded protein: CASRISSGYGYTF.

CDR3 protein: CASSLGRMNTEAFF. CDR3 coding DNA: TGTGCCAGCAGCTTAGGCCGCATGAACACTGAAGCTTTCTTT. V gene TRBV7-8 combines with J gene TRBJ1-1; D ambiguous. Germline CDR1 is SGHVS and CDR2 is FQNEAQ. There are 14 residues in the CDR3. V was shortened by 1 base and J by 0 bases, with 6 bases between the two germline ends.

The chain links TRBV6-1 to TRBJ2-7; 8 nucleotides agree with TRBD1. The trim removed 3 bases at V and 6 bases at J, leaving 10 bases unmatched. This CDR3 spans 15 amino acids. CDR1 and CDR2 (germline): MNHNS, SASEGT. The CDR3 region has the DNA TGTGCCAGCAGTGAGGTCCGGGACAGGTGGGCCGAGCAGTACTTC. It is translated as CASSEVRDRWAEQYF.

The CDR3 reads CASSLFSSPGYGYTF. CDR3 DNA sequence: TGTGCCAGCAGCTTGTTTAGCAGTCCTGGCTATGGCTACACCTTC. V is TRBV5-4 and J is TRBJ1-2; D not certain. CDR3 length equals 15 residues. The V end was cut by 1 base, the J end by 4 bases, with 14 bases between. Looked up from germline, CDR1 is SGHNT and CDR2 is YYREEE (reference sequence).

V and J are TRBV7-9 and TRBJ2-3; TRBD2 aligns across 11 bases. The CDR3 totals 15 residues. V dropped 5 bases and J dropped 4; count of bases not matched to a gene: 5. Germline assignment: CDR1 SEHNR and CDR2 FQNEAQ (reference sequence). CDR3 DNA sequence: TGTGCCAGCAGCATGGGACTAGCGGAGTCAGATACGCAGTATTTT. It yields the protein CASSMGLAESDTQYF.

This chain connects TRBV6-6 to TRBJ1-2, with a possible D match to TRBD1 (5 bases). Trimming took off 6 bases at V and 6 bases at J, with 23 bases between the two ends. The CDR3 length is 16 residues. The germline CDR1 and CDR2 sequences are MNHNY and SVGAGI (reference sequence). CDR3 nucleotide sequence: TGTGCCAGCAGCCCCCTAAGGGAGTCCACGGGGGATGGCTACACCTTC. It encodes CASSPLRESTGDGYTF.

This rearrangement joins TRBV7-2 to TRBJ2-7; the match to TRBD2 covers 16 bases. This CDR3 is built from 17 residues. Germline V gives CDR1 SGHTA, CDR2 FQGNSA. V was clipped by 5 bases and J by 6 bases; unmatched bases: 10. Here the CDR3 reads CASSKTGLAGGLAEQYF. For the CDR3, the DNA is TGTGCCAGCAGCAAAACGGGACTAGCGGGGGGGCTGGCCGAGCAGTACTTC. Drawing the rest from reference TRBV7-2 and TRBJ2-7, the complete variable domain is GAGVSQSPSNKVTEKGKDVELRCDPISGHTALYWYRQSLGQGLEFLIYFQGNSAPDKSGLPSDRFSAERTGGSVSTLTIQRTQQEDSAVYLCASSKTGLAGGLAEQYFGPGTRLTVT.

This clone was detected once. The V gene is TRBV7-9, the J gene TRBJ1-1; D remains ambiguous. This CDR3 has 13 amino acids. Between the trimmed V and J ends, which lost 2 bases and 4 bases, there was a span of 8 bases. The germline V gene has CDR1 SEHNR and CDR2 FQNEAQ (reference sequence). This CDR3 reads CASSLREGTEAFF. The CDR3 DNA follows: TGTGCCAGCAGCTTAAGGGAGGGCACTGAAGCTTTCTTT.

CDR3 sequence: CASSTAGTGVVYGYTF. CDR3 nucleotides: TGTGCCAGCAGCACCGCGGGGACAGGGGTAGTCTATGGCTACACCTTC. The rearrangement uses TRBV5-6 and TRBJ1-2, with 10 nucleotides matching TRBD1. Germline lookup yields CDR1 SGHDT and CDR2 YYEEEE. This CDR3 comprises 16 residues. After removal of 4 bases from V and 4 bases from J, the junction contained 10 bases not matched to a gene.

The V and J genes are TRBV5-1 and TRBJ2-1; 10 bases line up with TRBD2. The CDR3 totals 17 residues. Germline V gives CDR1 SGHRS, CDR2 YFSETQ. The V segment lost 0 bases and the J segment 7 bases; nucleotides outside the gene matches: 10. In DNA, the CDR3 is TGCGCCAGCAGCTTGGAAGGAGCGGCTAGCGGGAGTAATGAGCAGTTCTTC. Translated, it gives CASSLEGAASGSNEQFF.

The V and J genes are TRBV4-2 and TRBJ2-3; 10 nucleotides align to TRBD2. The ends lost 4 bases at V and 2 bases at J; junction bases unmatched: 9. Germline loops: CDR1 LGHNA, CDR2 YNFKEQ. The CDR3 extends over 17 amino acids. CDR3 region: CASSLIAGGNPTDTQYF. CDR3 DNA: TGTGCCAGCAGCCTGATAGCGGGGGGTAACCCCACAGATACGCAGTATTTT.

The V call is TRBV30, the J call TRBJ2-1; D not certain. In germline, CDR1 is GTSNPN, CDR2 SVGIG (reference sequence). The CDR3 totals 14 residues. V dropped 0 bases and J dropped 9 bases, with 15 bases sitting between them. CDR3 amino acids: CAWSVGLPVSEQFF. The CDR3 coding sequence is TGTGCCTGGAGTGTCGGGCTACCTGTAAGTGAGCAGTTCTTC.

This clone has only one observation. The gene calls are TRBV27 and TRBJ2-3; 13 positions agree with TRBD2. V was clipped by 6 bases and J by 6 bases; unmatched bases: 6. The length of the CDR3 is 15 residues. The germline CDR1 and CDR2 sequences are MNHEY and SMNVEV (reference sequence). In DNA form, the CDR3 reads TGTGCCAGCAGCCCTGGGACTAGCGGGACGGATACGCAGTATTTT. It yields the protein CASSPGTSGTDTQYF.

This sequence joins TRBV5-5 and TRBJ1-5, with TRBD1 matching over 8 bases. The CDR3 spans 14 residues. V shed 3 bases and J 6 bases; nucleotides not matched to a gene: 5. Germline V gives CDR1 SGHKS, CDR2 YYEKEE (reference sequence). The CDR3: CASSSGQGSQPQHF. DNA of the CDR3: TGTGCCAGCAGCTCCGGACAGGGAAGTCAGCCCCAGCATTTT.

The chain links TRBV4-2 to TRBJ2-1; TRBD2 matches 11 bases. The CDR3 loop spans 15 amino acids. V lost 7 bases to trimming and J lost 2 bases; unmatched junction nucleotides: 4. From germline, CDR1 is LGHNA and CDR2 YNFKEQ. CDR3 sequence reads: CASTTSGSAYNEQFF. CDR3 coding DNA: TGTGCCAGCACCACTAGCGGGAGTGCCTACAATGAGCAGTTCTTC.

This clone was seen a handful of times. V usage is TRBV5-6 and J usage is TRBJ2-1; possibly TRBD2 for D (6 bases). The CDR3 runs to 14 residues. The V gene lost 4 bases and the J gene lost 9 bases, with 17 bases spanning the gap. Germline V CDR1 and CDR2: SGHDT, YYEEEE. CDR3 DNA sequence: TGTGCCAGCAGCCTGGGGACTTCCACGTCTGAGCAGTTCTTC. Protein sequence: CASSLGTSTSEQFF.

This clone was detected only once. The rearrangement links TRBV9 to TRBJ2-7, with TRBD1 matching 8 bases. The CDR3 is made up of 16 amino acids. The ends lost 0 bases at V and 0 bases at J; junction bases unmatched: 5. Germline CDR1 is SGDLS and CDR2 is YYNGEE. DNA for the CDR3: TGTGCCAGCAGCGTAGACTGGGACAGGAGCTCCTACGAGCAGTACTTC. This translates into CASSVDWDRSSYEQYF.

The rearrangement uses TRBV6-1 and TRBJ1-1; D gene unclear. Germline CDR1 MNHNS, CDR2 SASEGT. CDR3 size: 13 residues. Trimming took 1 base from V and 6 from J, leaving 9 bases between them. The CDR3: CASSEVVAAEAFF. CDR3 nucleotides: TGTGCCAGCAGTGAAGTGGTGGCCGCTGAAGCTTTCTTT.

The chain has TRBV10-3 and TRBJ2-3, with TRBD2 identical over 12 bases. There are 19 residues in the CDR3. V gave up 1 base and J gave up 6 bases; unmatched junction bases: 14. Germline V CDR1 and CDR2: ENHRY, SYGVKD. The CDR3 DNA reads TGTGCCATCAGTGAGTTCCCAACTAGCGGGGGGCCCGGCAACGATACGCAGTATTTT. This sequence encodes CAISEFPTSGGPGNDTQYF.

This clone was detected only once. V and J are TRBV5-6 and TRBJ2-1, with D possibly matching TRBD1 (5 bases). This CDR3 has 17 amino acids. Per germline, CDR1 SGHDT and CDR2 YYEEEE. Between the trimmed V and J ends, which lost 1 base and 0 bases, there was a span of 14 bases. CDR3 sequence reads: CASSLTYRLYSYNEQFF. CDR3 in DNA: TGTGCCAGCAGCTTGACCTACAGGCTGTACTCCTACAATGAGCAGTTCTTC.

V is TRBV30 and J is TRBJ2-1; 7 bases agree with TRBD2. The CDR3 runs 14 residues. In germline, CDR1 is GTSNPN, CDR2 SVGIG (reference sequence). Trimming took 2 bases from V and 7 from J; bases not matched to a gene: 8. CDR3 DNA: TGTGCCTGGAGTCGCGGGAGTGTATGGAATGAGCAGTTCTTC. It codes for CAWSRGSVWNEQFF.